Reported below is one T cell receptor (beta chain). Antigen specificity is unknown. This sample is drawn from a study of cytomegalovirus exposure and HLA in healthy donors. Vbeta (60) and Jbeta (13) primers were used in the PCR. This table comes from immunoSEQ multiplex PCR, and its TCRdb copy is limited to in-frame clones, with some not included. The table has under 200,000 clones, approximately 72% seen once. Looked up from germline, CDR1 is SGHTA and CDR2 is FQGNSA. The V end was cut by 6 bases, the J end by 3 bases, with 15 bases between. The CDR3 runs 15 residues. Points from the study as a whole: Segments of the TCR beta V type were, in most cases, productive about 87% or about 30% of the time in an earlier analysis. Researchers catalogued some 160 TCR beta chains as cytomegalovirus-associated. Among TCR beta chains of equal frequency, HLA-associated ones were more clonally expanded in a later analysis.

The chain employs TRBV7-2 and TRBJ2-1; D perhaps matches TRBD1 (6 bases). The TCR originated in a man in his fifties in good health and CMV-seronegative. The sequenced sample consisted of PBMCs. The CDR3 loop is CASSPGQGIYNEQFF. The CDR3 coding sequence is TGTGCCAGCAGTCCGGGGCAGGGGATCTACAATGAGCAGTTCTTC. The entire variable domain, with the rest obtained from reference TRBV7-2 and TRBJ2-1, is as follows: GAGVSQSPSNKVTEKGKDVELRCDPISGHTALYWYRQSLGQGLEFLIYFQGNSAPDKSGLPSDRFSAERTGGSVSTLTIQRTQQEDSAVYLCASSPGQGIYNEQFFGPGTRLTVL.